This entry features one TCR beta chain sequence. Its antigen remains unidentified. The data belong to a study of T cell repertoires in cytomegalovirus infection. Study background: Indications came from public TCR beta signatures; they pointed to CMV infection and to a matching HLA type.

V shed 3 bases and J 2 bases; nucleotides not matched to a gene: 5. The CDR3 runs to 14 residues. The germline V gene encodes CDR1 SGDLS and CDR2 YYNGEE. TCRdb ran MiXCR on the reads and lists one entry per CDR3 protein. The sample has approximately 200,000 distinct CDR3 sequences; 28% are singletons. Regarding the study as a whole: HLA-C-restricted, CMV-specific TCR beta clonotypes were dominant ex vivo.

The J gene is TRBJ2-7, the V gene TRBV9; the match to TRBD1 covers 7 bases. Sequenced sample: PBMCs. The receptor was isolated from a human donor in good health (CMV status not recorded). Some clones in this sample may be carry-over from other donors' samples. The CDR3, as DNA: TGTGCCAGCAGCGGCTCAGGACAGGCCTACGAGCAGTACTTC. Protein sequence: CASSGSGQAYEQYF.